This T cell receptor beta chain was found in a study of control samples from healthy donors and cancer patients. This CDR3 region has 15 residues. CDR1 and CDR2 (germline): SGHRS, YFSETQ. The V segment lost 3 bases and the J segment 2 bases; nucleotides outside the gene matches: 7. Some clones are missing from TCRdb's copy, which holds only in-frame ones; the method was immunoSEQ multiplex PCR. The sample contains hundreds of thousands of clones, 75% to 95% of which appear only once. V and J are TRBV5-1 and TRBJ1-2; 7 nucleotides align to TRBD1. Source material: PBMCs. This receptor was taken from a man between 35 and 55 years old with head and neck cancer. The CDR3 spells CASSSRTGRNYGYTF. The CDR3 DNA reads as TGCGCCAGCAGCTCCCGGACAGGCCGGAACTATGGCTACACCTTC.